One sample yielded the 20 T cell receptor beta chains listed below, sequenced in a study of blood T cell repertoires in COVID-19. Here immunoSEQ multiplex PCR was the method, and the copy in TCRdb shows in-frame clones only, minus some. The sample has about 180,000 clones, 65% to 90% seen once. The source material was peripheral blood. All receptors derive from a human donor in a cohort sampled during active COVID-19.

This clone was counted only a few times. The chain joins TRBV9 to TRBJ2-7; TRBD2 agrees at 10 bases. CDR3 length: 15 residues. V was clipped by 4 bases and J by 4 bases; unmatched bases: 8. The germline CDR1 and CDR2 sequences are SGDLS and YYNGEE. The CDR3 loop is CASSPRGAGGYEQYF. Written as DNA, the CDR3 is TGTGCCAGCAGCCCCCGAGGAGCGGGGGGGTACGAGCAGTACTTC.

This clone was recorded once. The chain links TRBV7-6 to TRBJ1-6, with 9 bases fitting TRBD1. This CDR3 is 17 amino acids long. V lost 0 bases to trimming and J lost 2 bases; unmatched junction nucleotides: 2. Germline loops: CDR1 SGHVS, CDR2 FNYEAQ. The CDR3 loop is CASSLARDRAYNSPLHF. The CDR3 DNA is TGTGCCAGCAGCTTAGCCCGGGACAGGGCCTATAATTCACCCCTCCACTTT.

V gene TRBV2 combines with J gene TRBJ1-4; D is possibly TRBD1 (5 bases). The CDR3 covers 15 residues. From germline, CDR1 is SNHLY and CDR2 FYNNEI. Trimming cost V 7 bases and J 4 bases, with 16 bases left between them. The CDR3 sequence: CASNIRGMINEKLFF. CDR3 nucleotides: TGTGCCAGCAACATCCGGGGGATGATTAATGAAAAACTGTTTTTT. Full variable domain (missing parts from reference TRBV2 and TRBJ1-4): EPEVTQTPSHQVTQMGQEVILRCVPISNHLYFYWYRQILGQKVEFLVSFYNNEISEKSEIFDDQFSVERPDGSNFTLKIRSTKLEDSAMYFCASNIRGMINEKLFFGSGTQLSVL.

V usage is TRBV28 and J usage is TRBJ1-1; a possible D gene is TRBD1 (5 bases). Germline V gene sequence: CDR1 MDHEN, CDR2 SYDVKM. The V end was cut by 5 bases, the J end by 9 bases, with 13 bases between. CDR3 size: 12 residues. The CDR3 region has the DNA TGTGCCAGCAGTCTGCGGGGCTCTAAAGCTTTCTTT. This codes for CASSLRGSKAFF.

The rearrangement joins TRBV5-6 to TRBJ2-7; TRBD1 matches at 7 bases. In germline, CDR1 is SGHDT, CDR2 YYEEEE. Trimming removed 6 bases from V and 3 bases from J; junction bases left unmatched: 12. The length of the CDR3 is 15 residues. The CDR3 coding sequence is TGTGCCAGCACCCTGAAGGGGGACAGATACTACGAGCAGTACTTC. Protein sequence: CASTLKGDRYYEQYF.

The rearrangement links TRBV5-4 to TRBJ2-7; perhaps TRBD1 as D (6 bases). This CDR3 has 15 amino acids. Deletions cut 3 bases from V and 0 bases from J, with 13 bases between. Germline-derived CDR1 and CDR2 are SGHNT and YYREEE (reference sequence). The CDR3 region has the DNA TGTGCCAGCAGCTCGACCAGGGGCGGCTCCTACGAGCAGTACTTC. Protein product: CASSSTRGGSYEQYF.

The V gene is TRBV27, the J gene TRBJ2-7; 7 positions agree with TRBD2. The V gene's germline CDR1 is MNHEY and CDR2 SMNVEV (reference sequence). The J segment lost 2 bases and the V segment lost 4 bases, leaving 5 bases of the junction unmatched. The CDR3 length is 14 residues. The DNA of the CDR3 is TGTGCCAGCAGTTCCTACGGGACTACCTACGAGCAGTACTTC. Translating gives CASSSYGTTYEQYF.

This clone was seen ten or more times. The CDR3 is CASSQVAPSGGEQYF. The DNA of the CDR3 is TGTGCCAGCAGCCAAGTTGCACCTAGCGGGGGCGAGCAGTACTTC. This chain connects TRBV3-1 (or the pseudogene TRBV3-2) to TRBJ2-7; 10 bases map to TRBD2. Germline V gene sequence: CDR1 LGHDT, CDR2 YNNKEL (reference sequence). The V and J ends lost 1 base and 6 bases, in that order; junction bases with no gene match: 6. The CDR3 is made up of 15 amino acids.

The V call is TRBV18, the J call TRBJ2-1; the match to TRBD2 covers 10 bases. V gave up 2 bases and J gave up 6 bases; unmatched junction bases: 4. This CDR3 has 15 residues. Germline CDR1 reads KGHSH; CDR2 reads LQKENI. The DNA of the CDR3 is TGTGCCAGCTCACCAGGTAGCGGGAGGACCAATGAGCAGTTCTTC. It codes for CASSPGSGRTNEQFF. Full variable domain (remainder filled in from reference TRBV18 and TRBJ2-1): NAGVMQNPRHLVRRRGQEARLRCSPMKGHSHVYWYRQLPEEGLKFMVYLQKENIIDESGMPKERFSAEFPKEGPSILRIQQVVRGDSAAYFCASSPGSGRTNEQFFGPGTRLTVL.

J is TRBJ1-2 and V is TRBV5-4; weak D call: TRBD1 (5 bases). CDR3 length equals 14 residues. Trimming took off 4 bases at V and 8 bases at J, with 18 bases between the two ends. The germline gives CDR1 SGHNT, CDR2 YYREEE (reference sequence). CDR3 region: CASSAGTEGFGYTF. DNA for the CDR3: TGTGCCAGCAGCGCCGGGACGGAGGGTTTCGGCTACACCTTC.

V usage is TRBV21-1 and J usage is TRBJ1-1; TRBD1, the table's D call, was not compared with the DNA. TRBV21-1 is classified as a pseudogene. The CDR3 has 14 residues. Here the CDR3 reads CASSKPQENTEAFF. The CDR3 DNA follows: TGTGCCAGCAGCAAACCTCAGGAGAACACTGAAGCTTTCTTT.

This chain connects TRBV11-2 to TRBJ2-5; 9 nucleotides match TRBD1. The CDR3 consists of 13 residues. Per germline, CDR1 SGHAT and CDR2 FQNNGV. Trimming cost V 3 bases and J 6 bases; bases outside gene matches: 2. CDR3 DNA: TGTGCCAGCAGCTTGGGACAGGGCAAGACCCAGTACTTC. Its protein is CASSLGQGKTQYF.

The chain carries TRBV28 and TRBJ2-7; 9 positions match TRBD1. This CDR3 has 16 residues. The germline CDR1 and CDR2 sequences are MDHEN and SYDVKM. Germline trimming cut 6 bases from V and 4 bases from J; bases unmatched to any gene: 13. CDR3 in amino acids: CASSPTPGQGPYEQYF. The CDR3 region has the DNA TGTGCCAGCAGCCCAACCCCGGGACAGGGACCGTACGAGCAGTACTTC.

On this clone itself: Different DNA sequences within this sample yield the same CDR3. This chain uses TRBV28 with TRBJ1-4, with 11 bases that match TRBD1. Germline V gene lookup returns CDR1 MDHEN and CDR2 SYDVKM. The CDR3 covers 14 residues. V dropped 6 bases and J dropped 8; count of bases not matched to a gene: 5. The chain's CDR3 is CASRSGTGGEKLFF. In DNA, the CDR3 is TGTGCCAGCAGATCCGGGACAGGGGGGGAAAAACTGTTTTTT. Full variable domain (outside the CDR3, taken from reference TRBV28 and TRBJ1-4): DVKVTQSSRYLVKRTGEKVFLECVQDMDHENMFWYRQDPGLGLRLIYFSYDVKMKEKGDIPEGYSVSREKKERFSLILESASTNQTSMYLCASRSGTGGEKLFFGSGTQLSVL.

This sequence joins TRBV9 and TRBJ1-3; D is undetermined. This CDR3 contains 16 residues. Germline CDR1 is SGDLS and CDR2 is YYNGEE. Trimming took 1 base from V and 0 from J, leaving 11 bases between them. CDR3 sequence reads: CASSVLATSSGNTIYF. The CDR3 bases are TGTGCCAGCAGCGTATTAGCAACTTCCTCTGGAAACACCATATATTTT.

V and J are TRBV5-6 and TRBJ2-2; 7 bases map to TRBD1. This CDR3 contains 15 residues. Germline assignment: CDR1 SGHDT and CDR2 YYEEEE. V was clipped by 4 bases and J by 0 bases; unmatched bases: 3. As DNA, the CDR3 is TGTGCCAGCAGCCGACAGGGCGCGAACACCGGGGAGCTGTTTTTT. Its translation is CASSRQGANTGELFF. The full variable domain, with the rest looked up from reference TRBV5-6 and TRBJ2-2, is DAGVTQSPTHLIKTRGQQVTLRCSPKSGHDTVSWYQQALGQGPQFIFQYYEEEERQRGNFPDRFSGHQFPNYSSELNVNALLLGDSALYLCASSRQGANTGELFFGEGSRLTVL.

This clone showed up just a few times. The V call is TRBV1, the J call TRBJ1-5; TRBD1 is the table's D call, not checked against the DNA. TRBV1 is termed a pseudogene. The CDR3 is 14 residues long. CDR3 coding DNA: TGCACCAGCAGCCGTACAGGGGGCAATCAGCCCCAGCATTTT. It yields the protein CTSSRTGGNQPQHF.

The V gene is TRBV2, the J gene TRBJ2-7; the D gene is possibly TRBD2 (5 bases). The ends were cut back, 4 bases at V and 2 bases at J, with 15 bases in the middle. The CDR3 has 15 residues. Germline-derived CDR1 and CDR2 are SNHLY and FYNNEI. CDR3 coding DNA: TGTGCCAGCAGTGTTGTAGAGTTCGGGGCCTACGAGCAGTACTTC. Its protein is CASSVVEFGAYEQYF.

The V and J genes are TRBV14 and TRBJ2-5; a possible D gene is TRBD2 (6 bases). CDR1 SGHDN and CDR2 FVKESK come from the germline V gene. The CDR3 has 15 amino acids. V shed 5 bases and J shed 4 bases, with 17 bases lying between them. The chain's CDR3 is CASSEPMGRRETQYF. For the CDR3, the DNA is TGTGCCAGCAGCGAACCCATGGGGAGGCGAGAGACCCAGTACTTC.

In its sample, this clone was seen once. V usage is TRBV27 and J usage is TRBJ1-1; 8 bases align to TRBD1. After removal of 9 bases from V and 6 bases from J, the junction contained 9 bases not matched to a gene. Germline values: CDR1 MNHEY, CDR2 SMNVEV (reference sequence). The CDR3 runs to 13 residues. For the CDR3, the DNA is TGTGCCAGTACCCAAACAGGGGGGGCTGAAGCTTTCTTT. It codes for CASTQTGGAEAFF.